The clone carrying this T cell receptor (beta chain) came up once. Its cognate antigen is unknown. This sample is drawn from a study of cytomegalovirus exposure and HLA in healthy donors. The study, taken as a whole, reports: Researchers reported in a later analysis that a missense DCLRE1C variant was tied to TCR beta V- and J-gene trimming. Altogether, 160 or so TCR beta chains were recorded as cytomegalovirus-associated. The later analysis indicated that the majority of CMV-associated TCR beta chains appeared HLA-restricted.

13 Jbeta primers and 60 Vbeta primers were used for the PCR. Profiling relied on immunoSEQ multiplex PCR, and the TCRdb table lists in-frame clones only, not all of them. The sample includes about 67,000 clones, 55% to 80% of them seen just once. The CDR3 totals 13 residues. V was pared by 3 bases and J by 6 bases, with 9 bases between. Germline lookup yields CDR1 SGHTA and CDR2 FQGTGA. The clonotype was recovered from a woman aged 25 to 39 in good health and CMV-seronegative. Sample: PBMCs. The genes are TRBV7-3 and TRBJ2-1; D is unresolved. The CDR3 spells CASSFANLNEQFF. The CDR3 nucleotides read TGTGCCAGCAGCTTCGCTAACCTCAATGAGCAGTTCTTC.